These 19 T cell receptor beta chains came from one sample sequenced in a study of blood T cell repertoires in COVID-19. The data were produced by immunoSEQ multiplex PCR, yet TCRdb's version contains in-frame clones alone and is incomplete. The repertoire has 360,000 or so clones, more than 70% of them found once; the top ten carry around 3.9%. Sequencing was done on a sample of peripheral blood. These TCRs come from a woman between 55 and 75 years old with COVID-19, enrolled during active disease.

V gene TRBV27 combines with J gene TRBJ1-2; 7 nucleotides line up with TRBD1. After removal of 5 bases from V and 7 bases from J, the junction contained 4 bases not matched to a gene. Germline CDR1 and CDR2: MNHEY and SMNVEV (reference sequence). There are 12 residues in the CDR3. DNA of the CDR3: TGTGCCAGCAGTGACAGGGTTCGTGGCTACACCTTC. Amino acid sequence: CASSDRVRGYTF.

The genes are TRBV19 and TRBJ2-3; 8 bases map to TRBD2. CDR3 length: 15 amino acids. With V trimmed by 6 bases and J by 0 bases, 5 bases remained unmatched. The germline gives CDR1 LNHDA, CDR2 SQIVND (reference sequence). CDR3 bases: TGTGCCAGTAGGGTTAGCGGGGCAAGCACAGATACGCAGTATTTT. The encoded protein is CASRVSGASTDTQYF.

In the case of this clone: A read error may produce the germline difference seen at one junction end. The chain links TRBV7-7 to TRBJ2-5; weak D call: TRBD1 (6 bases). This CDR3 is built from 15 residues. Germline values: CDR1 SSHAT, CDR2 FNYEAQ (reference sequence). CDR3 region: CASSLSGVAGETQYF. In DNA form, the CDR3 reads TGTGCTAGCAGCTTATCAGGGGTCGCCGGGGAGACCCAGTACTTC.

The V call is TRBV28, the J call TRBJ2-1, with 8 nucleotides matching TRBD1. After removal of 7 bases from V and 4 bases from J, the junction contained 9 bases not matched to a gene. This CDR3 comprises 15 residues. The germline CDR1 and CDR2 sequences are MDHEN and SYDVKM. The CDR3 DNA reads as TGTGCCAGCACCGTAGACAGGGGACCTTACAATGAGCAGTTCTTC. It specifies CASTVDRGPYNEQFF.

The chain carries TRBV19 and TRBJ2-1; TRBD2 might be the D (6 bases). The germline V gene has CDR1 LNHDA and CDR2 SQIVND (reference sequence). With 5 bases removed from V and 0 bases from J, the gap between germline ends came to 14 bases. This CDR3 comprises 16 residues. The CDR3 loop reads CASSGRTPSSYNEQFF. In nucleotides, the CDR3 is TGTGCCAGTAGTGGGAGGACTCCCAGCTCCTACAATGAGCAGTTCTTC.

This chain connects TRBV7-6 to TRBJ1-5, with 7 bases matching TRBD1. The germline V gene has CDR1 SGHVS and CDR2 FNYEAQ. The CDR3 is made up of 12 amino acids. With V trimmed by 2 bases and J by 16 bases, 8 bases remained unmatched. The DNA for the CDR3 is TGTGCCAGCAGCTTAAAGGACAGGCCCCTCCATTTT. It is translated as CASSLKDRPLHF.

V and J are TRBV6-5 and TRBJ2-7; a weak D match, TRBD1 (5 bases). V lost 2 bases and J 0 bases, leaving 8 bases between the germline ends. Per the germline V gene, CDR1 is MNHEY and CDR2 is SVGAGI. The CDR3 runs to 14 residues. CDR3 coding DNA: TGTGCCAGCAGTTACACTGGGGCCTCCTACGAGCAGTACTTC. Protein: CASSYTGASYEQYF.

The chain combines TRBV18 with TRBJ1-4; a weak D match, TRBD1 (6 bases). CDR1 is KGHSH, CDR2 LQKENI, per germline. The CDR3 contains 13 residues. V gave up 5 bases and J gave up 5 bases, with 9 bases separating them. The chain's CDR3 is CASSIGQNEKLFF. CDR3 DNA sequence: TGTGCCAGCTCAATCGGACAGAATGAAAAACTGTTTTTT.

The chain has TRBV5-1 and TRBJ2-3, with 9 bases matching TRBD2. This CDR3 region has 18 residues. The J segment lost 10 bases and the V segment lost 4 bases, leaving 22 bases of the junction unmatched. Germline lookup yields CDR1 SGHRS and CDR2 YFSETQ. The chain's CDR3 is CASSLSGAGGTTGAAQYF. Written as DNA, the CDR3 is TGCGCCAGCAGCCTATCGGGAGCGGGGGGAACGACCGGGGCAGCGCAGTATTTT.

V usage is TRBV27 and J usage is TRBJ1-6; 7 nucleotides line up with TRBD1. Trimming took 0 bases from V and 6 from J; bases not matched to a gene: 5. Germline V CDR1 and CDR2: MNHEY, SMNVEV (reference sequence). The CDR3 covers 16 residues. The CDR3 region is CASSLSAGQFNSPLHF. CDR3 nucleotide sequence: TGTGCCAGCAGTTTATCTGCGGGACAGTTTAATTCACCCCTCCACTTT.

The rearrangement uses TRBV29-1 and TRBJ2-1, with D perhaps TRBD2 (6 bases). V shed 3 bases and J shed 0 bases, with 9 bases lying between them. CDR1 is SQVTM and CDR2 is ANQGSEA in the germline V gene. The CDR3 covers 14 residues. CDR3 in DNA: TGCAGCGTTGAGGTCGGGAGCTCCTACAATGAGCAGTTCTTC. It specifies CSVEVGSSYNEQFF.

V usage is TRBV2 and J usage is TRBJ2-7; 9 bases match TRBD1. Germline V CDR1 and CDR2: SNHLY, FYNNEI. Trimming took 6 bases from V and 3 from J; bases not matched to a gene: 0. The CDR3 is made up of 12 amino acids. In DNA form, the CDR3 reads TGTGCCAGCAGGGGACAGGGCTACGAGCAGTACTTC. Its protein product is CASRGQGYEQYF.

V gene TRBV7-9 combines with J gene TRBJ1-4, with D tentatively TRBD1 (6 bases). CDR1 SEHNR and CDR2 FQNEAQ come from the germline V gene (reference sequence). Trimming removed 5 bases at V and 3 bases at J, with 10 bases between. The CDR3 extends over 14 amino acids. This CDR3 is CASSPQGSNEKLFF. DNA of the CDR3: TGTGCCAGCAGCCCCCAGGGGTCTAATGAAAAACTGTTTTTT.

The V and J genes are TRBV7-9 and TRBJ1-2, with 8 bases lining up with TRBD1. Germline CDR1 is SEHNR and CDR2 is FQNEAQ (reference sequence). This CDR3 comprises 15 residues. After removal of 1 base from V and 10 bases from J, the junction contained 11 bases not matched to a gene. CDR3 loop: CASSLDAAGGSTYTF. The CDR3 nucleotides read TGTGCCAGCAGCTTAGACGCGGCAGGGGGCTCTACCTACACCTTC.

Points on this clone: In the same sample, other DNA sequences code for this CDR3. This chain uses TRBV27 with TRBJ2-1; TRBD1 agrees at 8 bases. The V gene's germline CDR1 is MNHEY and CDR2 SMNVEV (reference sequence). J gave up 3 bases and V 6 bases, and 4 bases lay outside the gene matches. This CDR3 contains 14 residues. The CDR3 reads CASRSGGSYNEQFF. In DNA form, the CDR3 reads TGTGCCAGCAGGTCAGGGGGCAGCTACAATGAGCAGTTCTTC.

This chain links TRBV2 with TRBJ1-5, with D hard to call. Trimming stripped 6 bases from V and 1 base from J, with 10 bases between. This CDR3 comprises 14 residues. The germline V gene encodes CDR1 SNHLY and CDR2 FYNNEI. The CDR3 bases are TGTGCCAGCAGCAGGTTAAGGAGCAATCAGCCCCAGCATTTT. Translating it yields CASSRLRSNQPQHF.

The chain is built from TRBV7-2 and TRBJ1-5, with D possibly matching TRBD1 (5 bases). This CDR3 is 13 amino acids long. Trimming shortened V by 5 bases and J by 7 bases, and 12 bases separated the two germline ends. Germline lookup yields CDR1 SGHTA and CDR2 FQGNSA. This CDR3 is CASSPQVGQPQHF. In DNA, the CDR3 is TGTGCCAGCAGCCCACAGGTAGGGCAGCCCCAGCATTTT.

The chain couples TRBV28 to TRBJ1-1, with 9 bases aligning to TRBD1. This CDR3 region has 14 residues. Germline CDR1 and CDR2: MDHEN and SYDVKM. The junction had 6 bases not matched to a gene; V was cut back by 5 bases and J by 5 bases. CDR3 loop: CASSAGQGRTEAFF. For the CDR3, the DNA is TGTGCCAGCAGTGCAGGACAGGGGAGAACTGAAGCTTTCTTT.

This clone was counted between two and nine times. This rearrangement joins TRBV27 to TRBJ1-2; 9 bases are shared with TRBD1. V lost 6 bases, J lost 4 bases, and 6 bases stayed unmatched. The CDR3 has 14 amino acids. CDR1 MNHEY and CDR2 SMNVEV come from the germline V gene (reference sequence). The CDR3 sequence: CASSDRGDSYGYTF. In nucleotides, the CDR3 is TGTGCCAGCAGCGACAGGGGGGATAGCTATGGCTACACCTTC.